The 3 T cell receptor beta chains below all came from one sample that was sequenced in a study of cytomegalovirus exposure and HLA in healthy donors. The PCR made use of 60 Vbeta and 13 Jbeta primers. Some clones are missing from TCRdb's copy, which holds only in-frame ones; the method was immunoSEQ multiplex PCR. This repertoire shows 130,000 to 150,000 clones, just under 75% found once; its top ten account for 1.5% to 2%. Sample: PBMCs. Receptor source: a woman aged 18-30 years in good health and CMV-seronegative.

This clone was observed a few times. J is TRBJ1-1 and V is TRBV7-2; no clear D gene. V lost 1 base and J lost 11, with 8 bases in between. Per the germline V gene, CDR1 is SGHTA and CDR2 is FQGNSA. The CDR3 has 11 amino acids. The DNA of the CDR3 is TGTGCCAGCAGCTTAGTTTCTAGGGCTTTCTTT. As protein: CASSLVSRAFF.

This clone was seen a few times. The chain links TRBV11-2 to TRBJ2-7; no reliable D call. The CDR3 covers 11 residues. The V end lost 6 bases, the J end lost 5 bases, and 8 bases lay between the germline ends. Germline CDR1 is SGHAT and CDR2 is FQNNGV. The CDR3 DNA sequence: TGTGCCAGCAGTCGAGCCCACGAGCAGTACTTC. Translated, it gives CASSRAHEQYF.

The CDR3 region is CASSLGGMGGTDTQYF. The CDR3 DNA is TGCGCCAGCAGCTTGGGCGGGATGGGGGGCACAGATACGCAGTATTTT. This chain links TRBV5-1 with TRBJ2-3; possible D gene TRBD2, 6 bases. This CDR3 is 16 amino acids long. V was trimmed by 0 bases and J by 1 base, leaving 12 bases between them. CDR1 and CDR2 (germline): SGHRS, YFSETQ.